This T cell receptor (beta chain) was found in a study of T cells in tuberculosis. Thawed, overnight-rested PBMC were stained with GMM-loaded CD1B tetramer, viability dye and anti-CD3, then sorted. C32 glucose monomycolate from Rhodococcus equi was loaded onto the CD1B tetramers. CD14-expressing monocytes were removed from PBMC before cryopreservation and sorting. The assay was immunoSEQ multiplex PCR, and TCRdb's table has in-frame clones only and misses some. Of 50,000 or so clones in the sample, nearly 90% are singletons; the top ten hold just over 20%. CDR1 is MNHEY and CDR2 is SVGAGI in the germline V gene. CDR3 length: 12 amino acids. V lost 4 bases to trimming and J lost 6 bases, with 9 bases between them.

The gene calls are TRBV6-5 and TRBJ1-1; D is perhaps TRBD1 (5 bases). This TCR came from an adult woman with latent tuberculosis. Material: CD1b-GMM tetramer-negative cells sorted from PBMCs. CDR3 bases: TGTGCCAGCAGTTCAGGGTTCGCTGAAGCTTTCTTT. Residues: CASSSGFAEAFF.